What follows is one TCR beta chain and its context. Its antigen is not identified. This record comes from a study of naive and memory T cell subsets. V lost 11 bases and J lost 2; bases outside the gene matches: 6. The CDR3 length is 15 residues. Germline CDR1 is MDHEN and CDR2 is SYDVKM. Overall study results and limits: Naive and memory repertoire findings lacked a ground truth for validation.

Both TRBC1 and TRBC2 were covered by a beta constant-region primer of two equimolar oligonucleotides. Four rounds of PCR amplified the ligated cDNA using nested alpha and beta constant-region primers plus SP2. The cDNA 3' end received a ligated single-stranded oligonucleotide carrying the SP2 primer and a 12-nucleotide UMI. TCRdb processed the UMI-ligation and nested PCR reads anew with MiXCR; each CDR3 protein has one entry. The sample yields 95,000 to 150,000 distinct CDR3 sequences, 35% to 40% seen once. The sequence was collected from a human donor in good health. This sequence joins TRBV28 and TRBJ2-1, with TRBD2 matching over 13 bases. The specimen was central memory CD4+ T cells from blood. CDR3 sequence reads: CAGTSGRAAYNEQFF. CDR3 DNA sequence: TGTGCCGGAACTAGCGGGAGGGCCGCCTACAATGAGCAGTTCTTC.